Below are 31 T cell receptor beta chains sequenced from a single sample in a study of shared clonotypes between healthy human individuals. Method: immunoSEQ multiplex PCR; TCRdb's copy keeps in-frame clones and lacks some. The table records fewer than 700,000 clones, around three quarters of them present only once. Sequenced sample: PBMCs. Receptor source: a middle-aged woman in good health. Some clones in this sample may be carry-over from other donors' samples.

This chain joins TRBV7-2 and TRBJ2-1; no firm D call. This CDR3 is built from 13 residues. Trimming left V 1 base short and J 3 bases short, with 4 bases between. Germline V CDR1 and CDR2: SGHTA, FQGNSA. The CDR3 coding sequence is TGTGCCAGCAGCTTAGGCCTCTACAATGAGCAGTTCTTC. Its translation is CASSLGLYNEQFF.

This chain links TRBV6-6 with TRBJ2-7; D is ambiguous. Between the trimmed V and J ends, which lost 2 bases and 0 bases, there was a span of 8 bases. There are 14 residues in the CDR3. The germline V gene has CDR1 MNHNY and CDR2 SVGAGI (reference sequence). The CDR3 reads CASSYAQVSYEQYF. In DNA, the CDR3 is TGTGCCAGCAGTTACGCCCAGGTCTCCTACGAGCAGTACTTC.

The rearrangement uses TRBV29-1 and TRBJ2-3; 8 bases are a match to TRBD2. CDR3 size: 18 residues. CDR1 is SQVTM, CDR2 ANQGSEA, per germline. The J segment lost 1 base and the V segment lost 0 bases, leaving 12 bases of the junction unmatched. The CDR3 region has the DNA TGCAGCGTTGAAGAGGGCGGGCCTGGACTAGCTCGCACAGATACGCAGTATTTT. This codes for CSVEEGGPGLARTDTQYF.

The rearrangement joins TRBV4-2 to TRBJ2-3; TRBD2 matches 10 bases. V lost 2 bases and J lost 1; bases outside the gene matches: 3. The CDR3 is 16 amino acids. The germline CDR1 and CDR2 sequences are LGHNA and YNFKEQ. This CDR3 reads CASSQRLAGGTDTQYF. The CDR3 DNA reads TGTGCCAGCAGCCAACGCCTAGCGGGAGGCACAGATACGCAGTATTTT.

The gene calls are TRBV6-6 and TRBJ2-2, with D possibly TRBD2 on 5 matching bases. The germline V gene encodes CDR1 MNHNY and CDR2 SVGAGI (reference sequence). Trimming left V 0 bases short and J 5 bases short, with 13 bases between. This CDR3 is built from 16 residues. The CDR3 sequence is CASSYSLATRTGELFF. For the CDR3, the DNA is TGTGCCAGCAGTTACTCGCTAGCCACGCGTACCGGGGAGCTGTTTTTT.

This rearrangement joins TRBV5-8 to TRBJ1-5; D is unclear. The germline CDR1 and CDR2 sequences are SGHTS and YDEGEE. CDR3 size: 15 residues. Trimming took off 5 bases at V and 0 bases at J, with 12 bases between the two ends. Here the CDR3 reads CASRALRSSNQPQHF. The CDR3 region has the DNA TGTGCCAGCAGAGCCCTTAGGTCTAGCAATCAGCCCCAGCATTTT.

This clone has just a few counts. Other DNA sequences within the sample encode an identical CDR3. The chain employs TRBV9 and TRBJ1-1; maybe TRBD1 (5 bases). This CDR3 contains 13 residues. Germline V gene sequence: CDR1 SGDLS, CDR2 YYNGEE. V was clipped by 1 base and J by 2 bases, with 6 bases between them. In DNA form, the CDR3 reads TGTGCCAGCAGCGTACAGGGAAACACTGAAGCTTTCTTT. This translates into CASSVQGNTEAFF.

The CDR3, as DNA: TGTGCCAGCAGTTTCCCAGCGGTCACAGATACGCAGTATTTT. This encodes CASSFPAVTDTQYF. This rearrangement joins TRBV28 to TRBJ2-3; TRBD2 is a possible D gene (5 bases). The germline V gene has CDR1 MDHEN and CDR2 SYDVKM. Trimming pared 3 bases from V and 2 bases from J, leaving 9 bases between. This CDR3 has 14 residues.

The rearrangement joins TRBV11-2 to TRBJ2-7; D is unclear. V lost 2 bases to trimming and J lost 7 bases, with 15 bases between them. The CDR3 totals 14 residues. Germline CDR1 and CDR2: SGHAT and FQNNGV. The CDR3 region is CASSLKAVRMEQYF. CDR3 sequence (DNA): TGTGCCAGCAGCTTAAAGGCGGTCCGGATGGAGCAGTACTTC.

The gene calls are TRBV5-8 and TRBJ2-7, with D perhaps TRBD1 (6 bases). CDR3 length: 12 residues. The germline CDR1 and CDR2 sequences are SGHTS and YDEGEE. Trimming cost V 4 bases and J 6 bases, with 11 bases left between them. The CDR3 loop is CASSPTGPEQYF. The CDR3 nucleotides are TGTGCCAGCAGCCCCACAGGGCCCGAGCAGTACTTC.

The gene calls are TRBV6-1 and TRBJ1-5, with D uncertain. Germline V gives CDR1 MNHNS, CDR2 SASEGT. V dropped 11 bases and J dropped 0 bases, with 11 bases sitting between them. CDR3 size: 13 residues. CDR3 DNA: TGTGCCGGGTCATTAGATAGCAATCAGCCCCAGCATTTT. It is translated as CAGSLDSNQPQHF.

Regarding this clone: A much larger clone is a single base away; this may be a read error. V gene TRBV29-1 combines with J gene TRBJ1-1; 8 bases are shared with TRBD1. Germline CDR1 is SQVTM and CDR2 is ANQGSEA. This CDR3 contains 13 residues. V dropped 7 bases and J dropped 2; count of bases not matched to a gene: 6. The CDR3, as DNA: TGCAGCGCAGGACAGGGAATTAACACTGAAGCTTTCTTT. Translated: CSAGQGINTEAFF.

The J gene is TRBJ2-2, the V gene TRBV4-3, with D uncertain. CDR3 length: 15 amino acids. Germline CDR1 and CDR2: LGHNA and YSLEER. Trimming stripped 0 bases from V and 3 bases from J, with 8 bases between. CDR3 in amino acids: CASSQDPVYTGELFF. CDR3 DNA sequence: TGCGCCAGCAGCCAAGACCCGGTGTACACCGGGGAGCTGTTTTTT.

The rearrangement links TRBV11-2 to TRBJ1-4; possibly TRBD1 for D (6 bases). This CDR3 has 12 amino acids. V lost 5 bases and J 15 bases, leaving 16 bases between the germline ends. Germline V gives CDR1 SGHAT, CDR2 FQNNGV. The CDR3 protein is CASSGVQGPLFF. The CDR3, as DNA: TGTGCCAGCAGCGGGGTACAGGGCCCCTTGTTTTTT.

This clone has just one count. The V gene is TRBV15, the J gene TRBJ1-2; no clear D. Germline CDR1 LNHNV, CDR2 YYDKDF (reference sequence). This CDR3 comprises 13 residues. Trimming pared 0 bases from V and 4 bases from J, leaving 6 bases between. For the CDR3, the DNA is TGTGCCACCAGCAGAGACGGCTTCTATGGCTACACCTTC. It translates to CATSRDGFYGYTF.

Concerning this clone: A single base separates this from a much larger clone, so it may be a read error. The genes are TRBV11-2 and TRBJ2-1; possibly TRBD1 for D (5 bases). Germline loops: CDR1 SGHAT, CDR2 FQNNGV. V dropped 5 bases and J dropped 3 bases, with 14 bases sitting between them. The CDR3 is 15 amino acids. CDR3 protein: CASSVAIGDYNEQFF. In nucleotides, the CDR3 is TGTGCCAGCAGCGTCGCTATAGGGGACTACAATGAGCAGTTCTTC.

The rearrangement uses TRBV9 and TRBJ2-5; the D gene is possibly TRBD2 (5 bases). The end of the DNA fits TRBJ2-7 better, so the J call may be wrong. Germline V gene lookup returns CDR1 SGDLS and CDR2 YYNGEE. The CDR3 contains 15 residues. CDR3 loop: CASSVAISGSYEQYF. The CDR3 bases are TGTGCCAGCAGCGTAGCGATCAGCGGCTCCTACGAGCAGTACTTC.

The J gene is TRBJ2-7, the V gene TRBV4-1, with 8 bases fitting TRBD2. The CDR3 covers 16 residues. Germline CDR1 reads MGHRA; CDR2 reads YSYEKL. V lost 3 bases, J lost 3 bases, and 10 bases stayed unmatched. The CDR3 DNA is TGCGCCAGCAGCCAGGCCCCGACTAGCGTAGGCTACGAGCAGTACTTC. Translating it yields CASSQAPTSVGYEQYF.

This chain links TRBV5-1 with TRBJ1-1; TRBD1 matches at 8 bases. The V gene's germline CDR1 is SGHRS and CDR2 YFSETQ. With V trimmed by 4 bases and J by 2 bases, 13 bases remained unmatched. This CDR3 is 17 amino acids long. DNA of the CDR3: TGCGCCAGCAGCCCCTTGGGGGACAGGCTCGAAAACACTGAAGCTTTCTTT. This translates into CASSPLGDRLENTEAFF.

The CDR3: CASSLSPSYEQYF. The CDR3 coding sequence is TGTGCCAGCAGCTTATCCCCCTCCTACGAGCAGTACTTC. The J gene is TRBJ2-7, the V gene TRBV7-9; D is undetermined. The CDR3 spans 13 residues. Trimming took 2 bases from V and 0 from J, leaving 5 bases between them. Germline CDR1 reads SEHNR; CDR2 reads FQNEAQ (reference sequence).

The V call is TRBV28, the J call TRBJ2-1, with 8 bases identical to TRBD2. The CDR3 spans 16 residues. The germline V gene has CDR1 MDHEN and CDR2 SYDVKM. With V trimmed by 0 bases and J by 12 bases, 13 bases remained unmatched. In DNA form, the CDR3 reads TGTGCCAGCAGTTTATGGGGAAGCGGGAGCAAGGGAAGGCAGTTCTTC. Translating gives CASSLWGSGSKGRQFF.

The chain employs TRBV28 and TRBJ2-6, with 13 bases that match TRBD2. This CDR3 has 21 residues. Germline CDR1 is MDHEN and CDR2 is SYDVKM. V shed 2 bases and J 0 bases; nucleotides not matched to a gene: 10. Here the CDR3 reads CASSLRVRGLAGTSGANVLTF. The CDR3, as DNA: TGTGCCAGCAGTTTAAGGGTCAGGGGACTAGCGGGAACCTCTGGGGCCAACGTCCTGACTTTC.

The chain combines TRBV28 with TRBJ2-1; 10 positions agree with TRBD2. The V segment lost 5 bases and the J segment 6 bases; nucleotides outside the gene matches: 7. The CDR3 is made up of 15 amino acids. Germline assignment: CDR1 MDHEN and CDR2 SYDVKM. The CDR3 loop reads CASSPRTSGGNEQFF. The CDR3 DNA reads TGTGCCAGCAGTCCGCGGACTAGCGGAGGCAATGAGCAGTTCTTC.

This chain connects TRBV6-6 to TRBJ2-7; possible D gene TRBD1, 5 bases. Trimming took off 4 bases at V and 7 bases at J, with 8 bases between the two ends. The CDR3 extends over 11 amino acids. Germline CDR1 MNHNY, CDR2 SVGAGI (reference sequence). The CDR3 nucleotides are TGTGCCAGCAGTTCAGGGTGGGAGCAGTACTTC. It specifies CASSSGWEQYF.

Regarding this clone: A much more abundant neighbour one base away suggests this may be a read error. V is TRBV5-4 and J is TRBJ2-2; D possibly uses TRBD1 or TRBD2 (5 bases each). Per germline, CDR1 SGHNT and CDR2 YYREEE (reference sequence). V lost 0 bases, J lost 6 bases, and 6 bases lay in between. This CDR3 has 13 residues. The DNA for the CDR3 is TGTGCCAGCAGCTTGGGGGGGTCCGGGGAGCTGTTTTTT. Translated: CASSLGGSGELFF.

The rearrangement uses TRBV30 and TRBJ1-2, with 8 bases matching TRBD1. There are 15 residues in the CDR3. V trimming: 0 bases; J trimming: 8 bases; junction bases outside the gene matches: 11. CDR1 GTSNPN and CDR2 SVGIG come from the germline V gene (reference sequence). The DNA for the CDR3 is TGTGCCTGGAGTGTACCGGTAACAGGGGGTTACGGCTACACCTTC. Translating gives CAWSVPVTGGYGYTF.

The gene calls are TRBV10-3 and TRBJ2-7; 8 bases match TRBD1. The V gene's germline CDR1 is ENHRY and CDR2 SYGVKD. CDR3 length: 15 amino acids. The junction had 10 bases not matched to a gene; V was cut back by 7 bases and J by 2 bases. The CDR3 DNA reads TGTGCCATCAAACCGGAGACAGGGGAAACCTACGAGCAGTACTTC. Translation: CAIKPETGETYEQYF.

This clone was counted a few times. CDR3 bases: TGTGCCAGCAGCTTATCGGCGGGAGCCTACAATGAGCAGTTCTTC. This gives the protein CASSLSAGAYNEQFF. The chain is built from TRBV7-3 and TRBJ2-1; TRBD2 aligns across 7 bases. The CDR3 extends over 15 amino acids. Per germline, CDR1 SGHTA and CDR2 FQGTGA. The V gene end was trimmed by 2 bases and the J gene end by 2 bases; junction bases not matched to a gene: 3. Full variable domain (missing parts from reference TRBV7-3 and TRBJ2-1): GAGVSQTPSNKVTEKGKYVELRCDPISGHTALYWYRQSLGQGPEFLIYFQGTGAADDSGLPNDRFFAVRPEGSVSTLKIQRTERGDSAVYLCASSLSAGAYNEQFFGPGTRLTVL.

The J gene is TRBJ1-3, the V gene TRBV19, with TRBD1 as a possible D gene (5 bases). The germline V and J ends were trimmed by 3 bases and 14 bases, with 14 bases remaining between them. This CDR3 comprises 12 residues. Germline CDR1 reads LNHDA; CDR2 reads SQIVND (reference sequence). Here the CDR3 DNA reads TGTGCCAGTAGTATCACTCGGGGGTATCTATATTTT. This codes for CASSITRGYLYF.

The chain couples TRBV14 to TRBJ2-3; no clear D. Deletions cut 5 bases from V and 2 bases from J, with 8 bases between. Germline CDR1 is SGHDN and CDR2 is FVKESK. The CDR3 extends over 13 amino acids. CDR3 residues: CASSYRTTDTQYF. DNA of the CDR3: TGTGCCAGCAGCTACCGTACCACAGATACGCAGTATTTT.

This clone appeared a single time. The chain recombines TRBV29-1 with TRBJ2-1; 8 nucleotides agree with TRBD2. Germline CDR1 SQVTM, CDR2 ANQGSEA. The CDR3 covers 16 residues. J gave up 15 bases and V 3 bases, and 22 bases lay outside the gene matches. This chain's CDR3 is CSVDPPGGMHYSPTFF. The CDR3, as DNA: TGCAGCGTTGACCCCCCGGGAGGGATGCACTATAGCCCGACGTTCTTC.